Following are 15 T cell receptor beta chains from one sample sequenced in a study of cytomegalovirus exposure and HLA in healthy donors. In the PCR, 60 Vbeta and 13 Jbeta primers were used. Using immunoSEQ multiplex PCR, the repertoire was profiled, and TCRdb retains in-frame clones only, with some absent. The data show 72,000 or so clones, 74% seen once. Material for sequencing was PBMCs. The receptors originated from a human donor in good health.

This clone came up a few times. The chain couples TRBV2 to TRBJ1-5, with TRBD1 as a possible D gene (6 bases). Between the trimmed V and J ends, which lost 3 bases and 5 bases, there was a span of 17 bases. Looked up from germline, CDR1 is SNHLY and CDR2 is FYNNEI. The CDR3 is made up of 16 amino acids. CDR3 region: CASSEERDTLYQPQHF. For the CDR3, the DNA is TGTGCCAGCAGTGAGGAGCGGGACACCCTTTATCAGCCCCAGCATTTT.

V usage is TRBV19 and J usage is TRBJ1-1; perhaps TRBD1 as D (6 bases). Germline lookup yields CDR1 LNHDA and CDR2 SQIVND (reference sequence). The CDR3 extends over 14 amino acids. V lost 4 bases and J lost 0, with 9 bases in between. Here the CDR3 DNA reads TGTGCCAGTAGTACCAGGGGAATGAACACTGAAGCTTTCTTT. It yields the protein CASSTRGMNTEAFF.

This clone has a single count. The rearrangement joins TRBV20-1 to TRBJ1-2; D is perhaps TRBD1 (6 bases). V was clipped by 4 bases and J by 8 bases, with 11 bases between them. CDR3 length equals 11 residues. Germline V CDR1 and CDR2: DFQATT, SNEGSKA (reference sequence). In DNA, the CDR3 is TGCAGTGCTACGGACAGAAGCGGCTACACCTTC. It specifies CSATDRSGYTF.

The chain recombines TRBV9 with TRBJ2-5; TRBD2 agrees at 10 bases. Germline CDR1 and CDR2: SGDLS and YYNGEE. This CDR3 region has 18 residues. V lost 4 bases and J lost 1; bases outside the gene matches: 13. In DNA form, the CDR3 reads TGTGCCAGCAGCCCCCTGGGGGGGCTAGCGGGAGCCCAAGAGACCCAGTACTTC. Its protein product is CASSPLGGLAGAQETQYF.

The rearrangement uses TRBV23-1 and TRBJ2-5; TRBD2 agrees at 7 bases. TRBV23-1 is assigned to the ORF class and has an uncertain function. Trimming at V came to 4 bases and at J to 11 bases, leaving 10 bases not matched to a gene. This CDR3 comprises 13 residues. CDR3 bases: TGCGCCAGCAGTCCGGGCAGGGCGGGGGAGCAGTACTTC. It translates to CASSPGRAGEQYF.

The V call is TRBV10-1, the J call TRBJ2-2; 10 bases agree with TRBD2. V was clipped by 5 bases and J by 5 bases; unmatched bases: 8. This CDR3 is built from 16 residues. From germline, CDR1 is WNHNN and CDR2 SYGVQD (reference sequence). CDR3 coding DNA: TGCGCCAGCAGTCAATTCCTAGCGGGAGTAACCGGGGAGCTGTTTTTT. This encodes CASSQFLAGVTGELFF.

This clone was detected only a few times. V and J are TRBV7-3 and TRBJ2-7; D may be TRBD2 (6 bases). The CDR3 consists of 15 residues. V shed 1 base and J shed 4 bases, with 14 bases lying between them. The germline gives CDR1 SGHTA, CDR2 FQGTGA. In DNA form, the CDR3 reads TGTGCCAGCAGCTTAAGGGGCGGGGAAGGGTACGAGCAGTACTTC. Protein product: CASSLRGGEGYEQYF.

This clone was observed a single time. V gene TRBV14 combines with J gene TRBJ2-3; 16 nucleotides agree with TRBD2. The germline gives CDR1 SGHDN, CDR2 FVKESK. The CDR3 contains 16 residues. V trimming: 4 bases; J trimming: 5 bases; junction bases outside the gene matches: 3. The CDR3 region has the DNA TGTGCCAGCAGCCGGGGACTAGCGGGAGGGCGAGATACGCAGTATTTT. Its protein product is CASSRGLAGGRDTQYF. Variable domain in full (rest from reference TRBV14 and TRBJ2-3): EAGVTQFPSHSVIEKGQTVTLRCDPISGHDNLYWYRRVMGKEIKFLLHFVKESKQDESGMPNNRFLAERTGGTYSTLKVQPAELEDSGVYFCASSRGLAGGRDTQYFGPGTRLTVL.

The chain employs TRBV5-1 and TRBJ1-4; the D is unclear. CDR1 is SGHRS, CDR2 YFSETQ, per germline. This CDR3 comprises 15 residues. Trimming cost V 0 bases and J 6 bases, with 12 bases left between them. CDR3 nucleotide sequence: TGCGCCAGCAGCTTGGAGGGTTATAGCGATGAAAAACTGTTTTTT. As protein: CASSLEGYSDEKLFF.

The chain uses TRBV30 and TRBJ2-4; D is ambiguous. The V gene lost 2 bases and the J gene lost 8 bases, with 7 bases spanning the gap. This CDR3 contains 11 residues. From germline, CDR1 is GTSNPN and CDR2 SVGIG (reference sequence). The CDR3 region is CAWSLEDIQYF. DNA of the CDR3: TGTGCCTGGAGTTTAGAGGACATTCAGTACTTC.

The V call is TRBV5-6, the J call TRBJ1-1, with TRBD1 as a possible D gene (5 bases). From germline, CDR1 is SGHDT and CDR2 YYEEEE. V dropped 0 bases and J dropped 7 bases, with 7 bases sitting between them. CDR3 length: 12 amino acids. CDR3 DNA sequence: TGTGCCAGCAGCTTGGGGACACGTGAAGCTTTCTTT. It specifies CASSLGTREAFF.

The chain recombines TRBV9 with TRBJ2-2; 7 bases line up with TRBD2. The CDR3 spans 16 residues. Unmatched junction bases numbered 5, after V lost 0 bases and J lost 3 bases. The germline gives CDR1 SGDLS, CDR2 YYNGEE. The CDR3 loop is CASSVELLADTGELFF. In DNA, the CDR3 is TGTGCCAGCAGCGTAGAACTTCTAGCGGACACCGGGGAGCTGTTTTTT. The variable domain in full, completed from reference TRBV9 and TRBJ2-2, reads DSGVTQTPKHLITATGQRVTLRCSPRSGDLSVYWYQQSLDQGLQFLIQYYNGEERAKGNILERFSAQQFPDLHSELNLSSLELGDSALYFCASSVELLADTGELFFGEGSRLTVL.

The rearrangement links TRBV28 to TRBJ2-2; a possible D gene is TRBD2 (7 bases). Germline lookup yields CDR1 MDHEN and CDR2 SYDVKM. V was trimmed by 7 bases and J by 0 bases, leaving 18 bases between them. There are 17 residues in the CDR3. CDR3 in amino acids: CASIEGGLESNTGELFF. The DNA for the CDR3 is TGTGCCAGCATTGAGGGGGGGCTGGAATCGAACACCGGGGAGCTGTTTTTT.

The V gene is TRBV27, the J gene TRBJ2-7; TRBD2 matches 7 bases. Germline V gene lookup returns CDR1 MNHEY and CDR2 SMNVEV (reference sequence). The CDR3 contains 14 residues. V was clipped by 5 bases and J by 0 bases; unmatched bases: 4. The DNA for the CDR3 is TGTGCCAGCAGTACCCAGCGGGACTCCTACGAGCAGTACTTC. Translation gives CASSTQRDSYEQYF.

The chain uses TRBV2 and TRBJ2-2; possibly TRBD1 for D (6 bases). Germline V gene sequence: CDR1 SNHLY, CDR2 FYNNEI. The V gene lost 6 bases and the J gene lost 6 bases, with 14 bases spanning the gap. The CDR3 contains 14 residues. CDR3 loop: CASSRDTIAGELFF. CDR3 coding DNA: TGTGCCAGCAGCCGGGACACGATAGCCGGGGAGCTGTTTTTT.